Listed below are T cell receptor beta chains from one sample, sequenced in a study of blood T cell repertoires in COVID-19. Only in-frame clones appear in the TCRdb table, and some are missing; sequencing was by immunoSEQ multiplex PCR. The sample holds roughly 200,000 clones, 80% to 90% seen once. The material sequenced was peripheral blood. The receptors originated from a woman at least 80 years old with COVID-19, enrolled during active disease. The CDR3 runs from the conserved cysteine through the conserved F or W. The order of the fields is D gene, clone size, J gene, V gene, CDR3 protein, CDR3 DNA. The D gene is left open where the match is weak. Clone size appears in some rows only: once, few, many, or a class for an expanded clone.

- - TRBJ1-4 TRBV13 CASSSGLSNEKLFF TGTGCCAGCAGCTCGGGACTGTCGAATGAAAAACTGTTTTTT
- - TRBJ2-7 TRBV11-1 CASSLGSTYEQYF TGTGCCAGCAGCTTAGGGAGCACCTACGAGCAGTACTTC
TRBD1 - TRBJ2-1 TRBV7-9 CASSSSPTGLHNEQFF TGTGCCAGCAGCTCCTCCCCGACAGGGCTCCACAATGAGCAGTTCTTC
- - TRBJ1-3 TRBV5-4 CASSQVGATGNTIYF TGTGCCAGCAGCCAGGTGGGGGCAACTGGAAACACCATATATTTT
TRBD1 - TRBJ1-2 TRBV28 CASSFPGQGRGFGGYTF TGTGCCAGCAGTTTCCCCGGACAGGGAAGAGGATTCGGTGGCTACACCTTC
TRBD1 - TRBJ1-1 TRBV28 CASSSTGQNTEAFF TGTGCCAGCAGCTCGACAGGGCAGAACACTGAAGCTTTCTTT
TRBD1 once TRBJ1-2 TRBV29-1 CSVGQGSGYGYTF TGCAGCGTGGGACAGGGGTCCGGCTATGGCTACACCTTC
- once TRBJ1-5 TRBV6-5 CASRGLGHLNQPQHF TGTGCCAGCAGAGGACTGGGACACCTCAATCAGCCCCAGCATTTT
- once TRBJ1-5 TRBV30 CAWSVERGNQPQHF TGTGCCTGGAGTGTCGAAAGGGGTAATCAGCCCCAGCATTTT
TRBD1 - TRBJ1-1 TRBV6-5 CASRKTGVNTEAFF TGTGCCAGCAGGAAGACAGGGGTGAACACTGAAGCTTTCTTT
- - TRBJ2-5 TRBV2 CASNFAGERETQYF TGTGCCAGCAATTTCGCTGGAGAGAGGGAGACCCAGTACTTC
- - TRBJ1-6 TRBV15 CATSKISSYNSPLHF TGTGCCACCAGCAAGATCAGCTCCTATAATTCACCCCTCCACTTT
TRBD1 - TRBJ1-2 TRBV2 CASSSGTASGGYTF TGTGCCAGCAGTTCCGGGACAGCATCGGGTGGCTACACCTTC
TRBD1 - TRBJ1-2 TRBV6-4 CASRTGENYGYTF TGTGCCAGCAGGACAGGGGAGAACTATGGCTACACCTTC
- - TRBJ1-5 TRBV2 CASSPTGILNQPQHF TGTGCCAGCAGTCCCACAGGGATCCTTAATCAGCCCCAGCATTTT
TRBD1 - TRBJ1-4 TRBV6-5 CASFGTGLGEKLFF TGTGCCAGCTTCGGGACAGGATTAGGGGAAAAACTGTTTTTT
TRBD1 - TRBJ2-1 TRBV11-2 CASSLLGQGHNEQFF TGTGCCAGCAGCTTACTGGGACAGGGACACAATGAGCAGTTCTTC
- - TRBJ2-2 TRBV5-1 CASSTQQGRELFF TGCGCCAGCAGCACCCAACAGGGCCGGGAGCTGTTTTTT
- - TRBJ1-1 TRBV2 CARAAGRVGAFF TGTGCCAGGGCAGCAGGGAGGGTAGGAGCTTTCTTT
TRBD1 - TRBJ1-2 TRBV30 CAWSVNRGRGYGYTF TGTGCCTGGAGCGTTAACAGGGGACGAGGATATGGCTACACCTTC
TRBD1 few TRBJ2-7 TRBV7-9 CASSSAGTGRSYEQYF TGTGCCAGCAGCTCTGCCGGGACAGGTCGGTCCTACGAGCAGTACTTC
- - TRBJ2-1 TRBV5-1 CASSAAGTSKGEQFF TGCGCCAGCAGCGCTGCCGGGACAAGCAAGGGTGAGCAGTTCTTC
- - TRBJ2-1 TRBV3-1/TRBV3-2 CASRQGGRQGVYNEQFF TGTGCCAGCAGGCAAGGGGGGAGACAGGGAGTTTACAATGAGCAGTTCTTC
- - TRBJ2-5 TRBV5-4 CASSPGQRQETQYF TGTGCCAGCAGCCCGGGACAAAGGCAAGAGACCCAGTACTTC
TRBD1 - TRBJ2-2 TRBV7-9 CASRQGVNTGELFF TGTGCCAGCCGGCAGGGGGTTAACACCGGGGAGCTGTTTTTT
- - TRBJ2-1 TRBV5-4 CASSLESVAYNEQFF TGTGCCAGCAGCTTGGAGTCGGTCGCCTACAATGAGCAGTTCTTC
TRBD2 - TRBJ2-3 TRBV11-2 CASSMTSGGTDTQYF TGTGCCAGCAGCATGACTAGCGGGGGCACAGATACGCAGTATTTT
- - TRBJ1-3 TRBV6-5 CAVGRGGARNTIYF TGTGCCGTCGGGCGGGGAGGGGCGCGAAACACCATATATTTT
TRBD2 - TRBJ2-1 TRBV14 CASSHGTSGGANEQFF TGTGCCAGCAGCCACGGGACTAGCGGGGGGGCCAATGAGCAGTTCTTC
- few TRBJ1-6 TRBV7-8 CASSLSPGVNSPLHF TGTGCCAGCAGCTTATCTCCAGGGGTTAATTCACCCCTCCACTTT
TRBD2 - TRBJ2-3 TRBV19 CASSIGLAGPGDTQYF TGTGCCAGTAGTATAGGACTAGCGGGGCCGGGGGATACGCAGTATTTT
- - TRBJ1-3 TRBV5-1 CASSLQEFLSGNTIYF TGCGCCAGCAGCCTACAGGAGTTCCTCTCTGGAAACACCATATATTTT
- - TRBJ1-6 TRBV2 CASSEAVAGVGSPLHF TGTGCCAGCAGTGAAGCGGTAGCAGGGGTAGGATCACCCCTCCACTTT
TRBD1 - TRBJ2-3 TRBV7-8 CASSSRGRTDTQYF TGTGCCAGCAGCTCCAGGGGGCGGACAGATACGCAGTATTTT
TRBD1 - TRBJ2-7 TRBV11-2 CASSRTGEVGAYEQYF TGTGCCAGCAGCAGGACAGGGGAGGTTGGGGCCTACGAGCAGTACTTC
TRBD1 - TRBJ2-7 TRBV27 CASRGQLSYEQYF TGTGCCAGCAGGGGACAGCTTTCCTACGAGCAGTACTTC
TRBD1 - TRBJ2-5 TRBV9 CASSPWGDRGTETQYF TGTGCCAGCAGCCCGTGGGGGGACAGGGGCACAGAGACCCAGTACTTC
TRBD1 - TRBJ2-1 TRBV5-4 CASSTPTGLINNEQFF TGTGCCAGCAGCACCCCGACAGGGTTGATCAACAATGAGCAGTTCTTC
- - TRBJ1-2 TRBV20-1 CSDHRGYDYTF TGCAGTGACCACCGGGGGTATGACTACACCTTC